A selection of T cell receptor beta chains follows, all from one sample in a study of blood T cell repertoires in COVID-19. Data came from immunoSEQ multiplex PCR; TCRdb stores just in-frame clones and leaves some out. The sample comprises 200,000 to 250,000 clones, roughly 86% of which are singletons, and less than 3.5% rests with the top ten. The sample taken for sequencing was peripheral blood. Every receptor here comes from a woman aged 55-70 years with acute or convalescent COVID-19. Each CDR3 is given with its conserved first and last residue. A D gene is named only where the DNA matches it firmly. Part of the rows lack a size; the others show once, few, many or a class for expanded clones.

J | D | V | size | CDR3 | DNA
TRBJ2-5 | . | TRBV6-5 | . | CASSRRVGAETQYF | TGTGCCAGCTCCCGTCGGGTGGGGGCAGAGACCCAGTACTTC
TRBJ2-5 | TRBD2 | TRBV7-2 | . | CASSPSSGQETQYF | TGTGCCAGCAGCCCGAGTAGCGGGCAAGAGACCCAGTACTTC
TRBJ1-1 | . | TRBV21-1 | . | CASSPGARNTEAFF | TGTGCCAGCAGCCCAGGGGCTCGGAACACTGAAGCTTTCTTT
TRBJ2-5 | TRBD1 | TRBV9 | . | CASSSRTGGETQYF | TGTGCCAGCAGCTCAAGGACAGGGGGGGAGACCCAGTACTTC
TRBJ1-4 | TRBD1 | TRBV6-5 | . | CASLARQGPNEKLFF | TGTGCCAGCCTAGCTCGACAGGGTCCGAATGAAAAACTGTTTTTT
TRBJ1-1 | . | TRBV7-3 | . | CASRSGKGHRGNTEAFF | TGTGCCAGCAGATCAGGTAAGGGGCACAGAGGTAACACTGAAGCTTTCTTT
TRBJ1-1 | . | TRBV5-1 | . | CASSSRGGGRNTEAFF | TGCGCCAGCAGCTCCAGGGGCGGCGGAAGGAACACTGAAGCTTTCTTT
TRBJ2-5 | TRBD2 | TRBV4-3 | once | CASSQVAGVGETQYF | TGCGCCAGCAGCCAAGTGGCGGGAGTAGGTGAGACCCAGTACTTC
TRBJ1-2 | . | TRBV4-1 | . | CASSQGGRDYGYTF | TGCGCCAGCAGCCAAGGTGGCAGGGACTATGGCTACACCTTC
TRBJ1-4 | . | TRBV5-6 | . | CASSPQGNEKLFF | TGTGCCAGCAGCCCACAGGGTAATGAAAAACTGTTTTTT
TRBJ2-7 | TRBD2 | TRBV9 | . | CASSNPAGTYEQYF | TGTGCCAGCAGCAATCCAGCGGGAACCTACGAGCAGTACTTC
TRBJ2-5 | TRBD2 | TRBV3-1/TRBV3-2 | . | CASRPSGTSGETQYF | TGTGCCAGCAGGCCTTCCGGGACTAGCGGGGAGACCCAGTACTTC
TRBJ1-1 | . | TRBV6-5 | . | CASRPNNGLGEAFF | TGTGCCAGCAGACCTAATAATGGGCTGGGTGAAGCTTTCTTT
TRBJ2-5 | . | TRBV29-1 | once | CSVSGYRGETQYF | TGCAGCGTTTCAGGGTATCGCGGAGAGACCCAGTACTTC
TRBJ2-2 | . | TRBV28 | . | CASRLPQGSSGELFF | TGTGCCAGCAGATTACCACAGGGATCGAGCGGGGAGCTGTTTTTT
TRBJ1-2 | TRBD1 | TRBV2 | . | CASTRAVTGAYGYTF | TGTGCCAGCACGCGGGCCGTAACAGGGGCCTATGGCTACACCTTC
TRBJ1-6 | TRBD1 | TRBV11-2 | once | CASSLHRGSGSPLHF | TGTGCCAGCAGCTTACACAGGGGAAGCGGTTCACCCCTCCACTTT
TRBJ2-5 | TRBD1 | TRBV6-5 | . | CASSPQTGGPETQYF | TGTGCCAGCAGTCCGCAGACAGGGGGCCCAGAGACCCAGTACTTC
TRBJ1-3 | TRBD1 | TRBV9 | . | CASRGQGANTIYF | TGTGCCAGCAGAGGACAGGGGGCAAACACCATATATTTT
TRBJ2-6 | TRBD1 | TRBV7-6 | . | CASSRSSGGSGANVLTF | TGTGCCAGCAGCCGCTCTTCAGGGGGCTCTGGGGCCAACGTCCTGACTTTC
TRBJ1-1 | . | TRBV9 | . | CASSASPTTEAFF | TGTGCCAGCAGCGCCAGCCCGACAACTGAAGCTTTCTTT
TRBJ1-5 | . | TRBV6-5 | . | CASSYPQGGNQPQHF | TGTGCCAGCAGTTATCCCCAGGGTGGCAATCAGCCCCAGCATTTT
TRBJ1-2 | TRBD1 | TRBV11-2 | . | CASSLGQGANYGYTF | TGTGCCAGCAGCTTAGGACAGGGGGCGAACTATGGCTACACCTTC
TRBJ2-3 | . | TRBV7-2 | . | CASSDPRSSTDTQYF | TGTGCCAGCAGCGACCCTAGATCCTCCACAGATACGCAGTATTTT
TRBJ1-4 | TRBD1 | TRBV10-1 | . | CASSDSGGPANEKLFF | TGCGCCAGCAGTGATTCAGGGGGCCCGGCTAATGAAAAACTGTTTTTT
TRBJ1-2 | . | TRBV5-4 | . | CASSPWSGNYGYTF | TGTGCCAGCAGCCCGTGGTCGGGGAACTATGGCTACACCTTC
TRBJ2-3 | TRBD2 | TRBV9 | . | CASSAGRTSGGATDTQYF | TGTGCCAGCAGCGCCGGTCGGACTAGCGGGGGGGCAACCGATACGCAGTATTTT
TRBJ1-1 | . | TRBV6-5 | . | CASSYSIGQRTEAFF | TGTGCCAGCAGTTACTCGATCGGACAGAGGACTGAAGCTTTCTTT